What follows is one T cell receptor (beta chain) and its context. This specimen belongs to a study of blood T cell repertoires in COVID-19. Clones were sequenced by immunoSEQ multiplex PCR, and TCRdb holds only the in-frame ones, with some missing. The table records 250,000 to 300,000 clones, about 90% of them present only once. The germline V gene has CDR1 LGHNA and CDR2 YNFKEQ. V trimming: 4 bases; J trimming: 5 bases; junction bases outside the gene matches: 11. The CDR3 covers 17 residues. This clonotype was obtained from a woman in her fifties or sixties who had been exposed to COVID-19. The chain carries TRBV4-2 and TRBJ2-3; TRBD1 matches 11 bases. What was sequenced was PBMCs or T cells enriched from blood (not recorded which). The CDR3 coding sequence is TGTGCCAGCAGCCCTTCCTACGGGACAGGGGGAGGAGATACGCAGTATTTT. It encodes CASSPSYGTGGGDTQYF.